The 24 T cell receptor beta chains reported below all come from one sample, sequenced in a study of CD8+ T cells in alopecia areata (dated by TCRdb to 2016 to 2019). Library method: the immunoSEQ multiplex PCR assay. RNA was extracted from all samples and reverse transcribed into cDNA as template for TCR sequencing. Drawn from immuneACCESS, this table holds only the in-frame rearrangements with V and J called that TCRdb kept. Clones are partly lost; checked studies trace under half to an unresolved V gene and leave the rest unexplained. This sample comprises 55,000 to 65,000 clones, roughly 45% of them detected only once. The top ten clones comprise just over 50% of the sample. The sample consisted of NKG2D-low CD8+ T cells sorted from blood. Reading the label with the study, this specimen's cell subset or site is: sorted CD8+ NKG2D-low blood T cells. These receptors came from a human donor with alopecia areata.

The chain joins TRBV29-1 to TRBJ2-3, with D perhaps matching TRBD1 (6 bases). This CDR3 spans 14 amino acids. Germline V gene lookup returns CDR1 SQVTM and CDR2 ANQGSEA. With 7 bases removed from V and 4 bases from J, the gap between germline ends came to 18 bases. CDR3 DNA sequence: TGCAGCGCGGCCAAGGGGGTCCGTCCAGATACGCAGTATTTT. Translated: CSAAKGVRPDTQYF.

This chain joins TRBV12-5 and TRBJ2-7; 7 bases map to TRBD1. The CDR3 is made up of 15 amino acids. Germline V gene data show CDR1 as LGHNT and CDR2 as FRNRAP. V gave up 10 bases and J gave up 4 bases; unmatched junction bases: 16. CDR3 loop: CATPTRGRGQYEQYF. DNA for the CDR3: TGTGCTACACCCACCCGCGGTAGGGGGCAATACGAGCAGTACTTC.

CDR3 sequence (DNA): TGTGCCAGCAGCTTACCTCTGGGGGTTGAGCAGTTCTTC. This sequence encodes CASSLPLGVEQFF. V usage is TRBV7-2 and J usage is TRBJ2-1, with D tentatively TRBD1 or TRBD2 (5 bases each). Germline values: CDR1 SGHTA, CDR2 FQGNSA. Trimming took off 2 bases at V and 9 bases at J, with 11 bases between the two ends. This CDR3 has 13 residues.

V gene TRBV14 combines with J gene TRBJ2-7; no reliable D call. The CDR3 consists of 13 residues. The germline V gene encodes CDR1 SGHDN and CDR2 FVKESK. V lost 4 bases and J lost 2, with 9 bases in between. This CDR3 is CASSPDTTYEQYF. CDR3 bases: TGTGCCAGCAGCCCCGACACTACCTACGAGCAGTACTTC.

This clone was seen a few times. This chain uses TRBV29-1 with TRBJ2-7; the D gene is possibly TRBD1 (5 bases). The CDR3 has 13 amino acids. The V end lost 7 bases, the J end lost 1 base, and 14 bases lay between the germline ends. Looked up from germline, CDR1 is SQVTM and CDR2 is ANQGSEA. The CDR3: CSAGDSISYEQYF. The CDR3 coding sequence is TGCAGCGCCGGAGACAGTATATCCTACGAGCAGTACTTC.

The chain is built from TRBV5-1 and TRBJ2-7; D perhaps matches TRBD2 (7 bases). The CDR3 length is 15 residues. The germline V and J ends were trimmed by 4 bases and 1 base, with 15 bases remaining between them. Per the germline V gene, CDR1 is SGHRS and CDR2 is YFSETQ. The CDR3 protein is CASSGRGTSSYEQYF. The CDR3 region has the DNA TGCGCCAGCAGCGGGAGGGGGACATCGTCCTACGAGCAGTACTTC.

This clone was counted once. CDR3 nucleotides: TGTGCCAGCAGTCGGACGGGCTTCTACAATGAGCAGTTCTTC. Its translation is CASSRTGFYNEQFF. The genes are TRBV7-2 and TRBJ2-1; D uncertain. Germline values: CDR1 SGHTA, CDR2 FQGNSA. The germline V and J ends were trimmed by 6 bases and 3 bases, with 12 bases remaining between them. The CDR3 sequence is 14 residues long.

The V and J genes are TRBV2 and TRBJ2-7; D gene unclear. The CDR3 consists of 12 residues. The V and J ends lost 7 bases and 3 bases respectively, with 10 bases between them. Germline V gene data show CDR1 as SNHLY and CDR2 as FYNNEI. In DNA, the CDR3 is TGTGCCAGCACAAGGGCCTACTACGAGCAGTACTTC. Its translation is CASTRAYYEQYF.

This clone was counted a few times. The rearrangement uses TRBV7-9 and TRBJ2-1; tentative D call: TRBD1 (6 bases). This CDR3 contains 16 residues. The germline CDR1 and CDR2 sequences are SEHNR and FQNEAQ (reference sequence). The V and J ends lost 7 bases and 4 bases respectively, with 20 bases between them. The DNA for the CDR3 is TGTGCCAGCATGGAAGGTTCGGCAGGGGATTACAATGAGCAGTTCTTC. Residues: CASMEGSAGDYNEQFF. The full variable domain, completed using reference TRBV7-9 and TRBJ2-1, is DTGVSQNPRHKITKRGQNVTFRCDPISEHNRLYWYRQTLGQGPEFLTYFQNEAQLEKSRLLSDRFSAERPKGSFSTLEIQRTEQGDSAMYLCASMEGSAGDYNEQFFGPGTRLTVL.

This clone was recorded a few times. The chain combines TRBV7-9 with TRBJ2-7; 7 bases match TRBD1. This CDR3 has 13 amino acids. In germline, CDR1 is SEHNR, CDR2 FQNEAQ (reference sequence). The V gene end was trimmed by 6 bases and the J gene end by 6 bases; junction bases not matched to a gene: 8. The DNA for the CDR3 is TGTGCCAGCAGAGGGGACAGTGGCGGCGAGCAGTACTTC. Residues: CASRGDSGGEQYF.

This clone occurred a few times. The DNA of the CDR3 is TGTGCCAGCAGCCTGAGTGGGAGTGGCACCGGGGAGCTGTTTTTT. Translation gives CASSLSGSGTGELFF. The chain couples TRBV7-8 to TRBJ2-2, with D perhaps TRBD2 (5 bases). From germline, CDR1 is SGHVS and CDR2 FQNEAQ. The CDR3 is made up of 15 amino acids. V was shortened by 5 bases and J by 4 bases, with 14 bases between the two germline ends.

This rearrangement joins TRBV2 to TRBJ2-5; 8 nucleotides line up with TRBD1. Trimming took 1 base from V and 1 from J; bases not matched to a gene: 2. Germline values: CDR1 SNHLY, CDR2 FYNNEI. CDR3 length equals 15 residues. Here the CDR3 reads CASSEGTGTQETQYF. CDR3 DNA sequence: TGTGCCAGCAGTGAAGGGACAGGGACCCAAGAGACCCAGTACTTC.

This clone was seen only a few times. The chain combines TRBV2 with TRBJ1-1, with D uncertain. V was cut by 7 bases and J by 3 bases, with 15 bases left in between. Germline loops: CDR1 SNHLY, CDR2 FYNNEI. The CDR3 length is 14 residues. CDR3 amino acids: CASTRPYGDTEAFF. CDR3 bases: TGTGCCAGCACCAGGCCGTACGGGGACACTGAAGCTTTCTTT. Based on the CDR3 plus reference TRBV2 and TRBJ1-1, the full variable domain is EPEVTQTPSHQVTQMGQEVILRCVPISNHLYFYWYRQILGQKVEFLVSFYNNEISEKSEIFDDQFSVERPDGSNFTLKIRSTKLEDSAMYFCASTRPYGDTEAFFGQGTRLTVV.

The chain is built from TRBV27 and TRBJ2-4; D not resolved. Germline V gene sequence: CDR1 MNHEY, CDR2 SMNVEV (reference sequence). V gave up 8 bases and J gave up 6 bases, with 14 bases separating them. The CDR3 is 13 residues long. In DNA form, the CDR3 reads TGTGCCAGCCGGTCTCTACTTCTAAACATTCAGTACTTC. It translates to CASRSLLLNIQYF.

This chain joins TRBV27 and TRBJ1-1; no reliable D call. V lost 3 bases, J lost 6 bases, and 2 bases lay in between. CDR1 MNHEY and CDR2 SMNVEV come from the germline V gene (reference sequence). The CDR3 runs 10 residues. The CDR3 coding sequence is TGTGCCAGCAGTTTTGCTGAAGCTTTCTTT. It translates to CASSFAEAFF.

The J gene is TRBJ2-7, the V gene TRBV21-1; the table's D call TRBD1 went unverified against the DNA. TRBV21-1 is a documented pseudogene. The CDR3 consists of 17 residues. The CDR3 nucleotides are TGTGCCAGCAGCAAGTCTCCAACTAGACAGGGGGTTTACGAGCAGTACTTC. It codes for CASSKSPTRQGVYEQYF.

The chain carries TRBV29-1 and TRBJ2-6, with D possibly matching TRBD1 (5 bases). CDR1 and CDR2 from the germline V gene are SQVTM and ANQGSEA. This CDR3 spans 16 amino acids. Between the trimmed V and J ends, which lost 4 bases and 0 bases, there was a span of 13 bases. The CDR3 DNA sequence: TGCAGCGTTGCAGGGTTGCCCGGCTCTGGGGCCAACGTCCTGACTTTC. Amino acid sequence: CSVAGLPGSGANVLTF. Filled out from reference TRBV29-1 and TRBJ2-6, the complete variable domain reads SAVISQKPSRDICQRGTSLTIQCQVDSQVTMMFWYRQQPGQSLTLIATANQGSEATYESGFVIDKFPISRPNLTFSTLTVSNMSPEDSSIYLCSVAGLPGSGANVLTFGAGSRLTVL.

This clone has a handful of counts. The rearrangement joins TRBV29-1 to TRBJ1-5, with TRBD1 identical over 7 bases. Germline CDR1 is SQVTM and CDR2 is ANQGSEA. The V gene end was trimmed by 8 bases and the J gene end by 4 bases; junction bases not matched to a gene: 5. This CDR3 is 12 amino acids long. CDR3 loop: CSPTGANQPQHF. CDR3 DNA sequence: TGCAGCCCTACAGGGGCTAATCAGCCCCAGCATTTT.

The genes are TRBV30 and TRBJ2-1; 9 nucleotides agree with TRBD2. Germline values: CDR1 GTSNPN, CDR2 SVGIG (reference sequence). The CDR3 consists of 14 residues. V dropped 6 bases and J dropped 1; count of bases not matched to a gene: 4. This chain's CDR3 is CACSTSGSYNEQFF. The CDR3 DNA sequence: TGTGCCTGCTCGACTAGCGGATCCTACAATGAGCAGTTCTTC. The full variable domain, with the rest looked up from reference TRBV30 and TRBJ2-1, is SQTIHQWPATLVQPVGSPLSLECTVEGTSNPNLYWYRQAAGRGLQLLFYSVGIGQISSEVPQNLSASRPQDRQFILSSKKLLLSDSGFYLCACSTSGSYNEQFFGPGTRLTVL.

This clone has only a few counts. The V gene is TRBV29-1, the J gene TRBJ1-2; TRBD1 matches at 7 bases. The CDR3 loop spans 14 amino acids. Germline trimming cut 5 bases from V and 1 base from J; bases unmatched to any gene: 7. CDR1 is SQVTM and CDR2 is ANQGSEA in the germline V gene. The CDR3 DNA is TGCAGCGTTTTAAACAGGGGACTTAACTATGGCTACACCTTC. This sequence encodes CSVLNRGLNYGYTF.

Only a few counts were recorded for this clone. The rearrangement joins TRBV7-9 to TRBJ2-2, with D possibly matching TRBD2 (5 bases). The CDR3 is 12 amino acids. V shed 4 bases and J shed 5 bases, with 5 bases lying between them. CDR1 is SEHNR and CDR2 is FQNEAQ in the germline V gene (reference sequence). CDR3: CASSSGTGELFF. CDR3 sequence (DNA): TGTGCCAGCAGCTCGGGGACCGGGGAGCTGTTTTTT.

A few counts support this clone. The chain combines TRBV5-4 with TRBJ1-1; D gene unclear. The V gene lost 4 bases and the J gene lost 6 bases, with 13 bases spanning the gap. CDR3 length: 13 amino acids. Germline-derived CDR1 and CDR2 are SGHNT and YYREEE (reference sequence). CDR3: CASSPPSVAEAFF. The CDR3 coding sequence is TGTGCCAGCAGCCCGCCGTCTGTTGCTGAAGCTTTCTTT.

The J gene is TRBJ1-2, the V gene TRBV25-1, with 9 bases matching TRBD1. CDR1 is MGHDK, CDR2 SYGVNS, per germline. The ends lost 4 bases at V and 2 bases at J; junction bases unmatched: 2. This CDR3 region has 14 residues. For the CDR3, the DNA is TGTGCCAGCAGTGGGGACAGGGAAAACTATGGCTACACCTTC. It codes for CASSGDRENYGYTF.

The chain's CDR3 is CASSLRQQNTEAFF. CDR3 DNA: TGCGCCAGCAGCTTGAGACAGCAGAACACTGAAGCTTTCTTT. This rearrangement joins TRBV5-1 to TRBJ1-1; possibly TRBD1 for D (5 bases). The CDR3 is 14 amino acids. V was clipped by 1 base and J by 1 base, with 8 bases between them. Germline V gives CDR1 SGHRS, CDR2 YFSETQ.